The clone carrying this TCR beta chain was picked up a small number of times. The antigen remains unidentified. TCRdb reprocessed the RT-PCR reads with MiXCR, giving one entry per CDR3 protein. The table includes about 310,000 distinct CDR3 sequences, 22% detected once. The source of the sample is a study of response to subunit inactivated influenza vaccine. Overall study results and limits: It was suggested by the authors that few new T cells are recruited by each seasonal influenza vaccination.

Deletions cut 1 base from V and 4 bases from J, with 16 bases between. The CDR3 has 16 amino acids. CDR1 MNHEY and CDR2 SVGAGI come from the germline V gene. This chain joins TRBV6-5 and TRBJ1-1; D is ambiguous. The TCR sequence derives from a man in his fifties or sixties who received an inactivated influenza vaccine. Here the sequenced sample was PBMCs from blood, taken roughly 20 months after vaccination. CDR3 in DNA: TGTGCCAGCAGTTACTGGGCAGTAGCGGATATCACTGAAGCTTTCTTT. Translating it yields CASSYWAVADITEAFF.